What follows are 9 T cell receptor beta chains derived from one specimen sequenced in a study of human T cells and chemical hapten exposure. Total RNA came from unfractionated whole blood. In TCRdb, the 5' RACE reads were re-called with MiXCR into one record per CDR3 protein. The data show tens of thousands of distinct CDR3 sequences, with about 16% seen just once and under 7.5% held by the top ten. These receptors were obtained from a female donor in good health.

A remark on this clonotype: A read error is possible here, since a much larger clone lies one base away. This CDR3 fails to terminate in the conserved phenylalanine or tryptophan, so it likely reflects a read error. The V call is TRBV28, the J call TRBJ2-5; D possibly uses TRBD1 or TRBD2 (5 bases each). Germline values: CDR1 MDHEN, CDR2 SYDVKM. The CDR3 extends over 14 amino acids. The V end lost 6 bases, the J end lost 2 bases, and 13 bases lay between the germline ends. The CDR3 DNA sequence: TGTGCCAGCAGAATAGGGGACCTACAAGAGACCCAGTACTTA. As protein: CASRIGDLQETQYL.

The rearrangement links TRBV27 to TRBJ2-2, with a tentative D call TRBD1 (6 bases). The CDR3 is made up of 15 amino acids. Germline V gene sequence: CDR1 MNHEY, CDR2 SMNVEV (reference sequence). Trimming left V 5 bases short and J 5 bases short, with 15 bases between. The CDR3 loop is CASSLGRGGTGELFF. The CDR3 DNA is TGTGCCAGCAGTCTGGGCAGGGGCGGGACCGGGGAGCTGTTTTTT.

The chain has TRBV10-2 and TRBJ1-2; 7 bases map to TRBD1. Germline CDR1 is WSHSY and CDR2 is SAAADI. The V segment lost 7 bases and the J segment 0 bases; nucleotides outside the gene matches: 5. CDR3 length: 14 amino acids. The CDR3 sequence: CASKRDSANYGYTF. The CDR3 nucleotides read TGCGCCAGCAAGAGGGACAGCGCTAACTATGGCTACACCTTC.

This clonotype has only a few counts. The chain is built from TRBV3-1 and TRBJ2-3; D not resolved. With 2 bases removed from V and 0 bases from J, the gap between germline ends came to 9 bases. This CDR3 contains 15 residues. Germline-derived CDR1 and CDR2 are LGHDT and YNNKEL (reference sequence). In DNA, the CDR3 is TGTGCCAGCAGCCAATCACGGACGAGCACAGATACGCAGTATTTT. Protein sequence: CASSQSRTSTDTQYF.

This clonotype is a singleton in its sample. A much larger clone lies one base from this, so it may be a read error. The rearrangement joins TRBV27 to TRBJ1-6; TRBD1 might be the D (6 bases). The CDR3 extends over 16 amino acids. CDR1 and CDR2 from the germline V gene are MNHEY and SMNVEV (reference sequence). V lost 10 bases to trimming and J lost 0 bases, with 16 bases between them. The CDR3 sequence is CANLRTASSYNSPLHF. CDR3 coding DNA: TGTGCCAACCTTCGGACAGCGAGCTCCTATAATTCACCCCTCCACTTT.

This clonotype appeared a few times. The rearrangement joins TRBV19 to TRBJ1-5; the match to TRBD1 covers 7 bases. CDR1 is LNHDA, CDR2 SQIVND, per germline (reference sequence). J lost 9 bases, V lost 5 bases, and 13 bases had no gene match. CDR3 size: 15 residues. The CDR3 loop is CASSSRTGQEGPQHF. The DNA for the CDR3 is TGTGCCAGTAGTTCCCGGACAGGCCAGGAGGGGCCCCAGCATTTT.

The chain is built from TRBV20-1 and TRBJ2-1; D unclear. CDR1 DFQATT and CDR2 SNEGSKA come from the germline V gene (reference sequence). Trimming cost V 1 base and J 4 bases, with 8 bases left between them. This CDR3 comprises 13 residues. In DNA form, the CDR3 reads TGCAGTGCTAGAGTAGCAGAGTACAATGAGCAGTTCTTC. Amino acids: CSARVAEYNEQFF.

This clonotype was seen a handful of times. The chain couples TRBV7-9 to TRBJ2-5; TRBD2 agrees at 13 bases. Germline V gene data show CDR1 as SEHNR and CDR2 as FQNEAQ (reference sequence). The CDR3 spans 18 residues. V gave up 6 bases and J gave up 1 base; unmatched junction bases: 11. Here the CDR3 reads CASSPLSGTSGIQETQYF. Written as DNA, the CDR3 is TGTGCCAGCAGTCCTCTTAGTGGGACTAGCGGGATCCAAGAGACCCAGTACTTC.

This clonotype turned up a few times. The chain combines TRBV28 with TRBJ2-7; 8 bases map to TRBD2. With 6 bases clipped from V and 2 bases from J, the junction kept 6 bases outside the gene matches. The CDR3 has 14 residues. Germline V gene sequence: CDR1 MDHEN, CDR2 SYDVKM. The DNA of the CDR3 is TGTGCCAGCAGCCGCTTGGGACTAGCCTACGAGCAGTACTTC. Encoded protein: CASSRLGLAYEQYF.